These T cell receptor beta chains were read from a single sample in a study of neoadjuvant anti-PD-1 for oral cavity cancer. Assay used: immunoSEQ multiplex PCR; TCRdb lists only in-frame clones, some missing. The sample holds over 6,000 clones, roughly 60% seen once. The starting material was PBMCs, obtained after nivolumab (anti-PD-1) treatment. These receptors were taken from a person aged 35-80 years with oral cavity squamous cell carcinoma. Both conserved end residues are part of each CDR3. D genes are given only for firm matches. The listing skips clone size in some rows; elsewhere it reads once, few, many or a size class.

j_call | d_call | clone_size | v_call | cdr3_aa | cdr3_nt
TRBJ2-5 | TRBD2 | . | TRBV18 | CASSPSLADQETQYF | TGTGCCAGCTCACCATCTCTAGCGGACCAAGAGACCCAGTACTTC
TRBJ1-4 | . | . | TRBV28 | CASSSPGGSNEKLFF | TGTGCCAGCAGTTCCCCTGGGGGATCTAATGAAAAACTGTTTTTT
TRBJ1-6 | TRBD1 | . | TRBV6-6 | CASSYYPGQANSPLHF | TGTGCCAGCAGTTATTACCCGGGACAGGCCAATTCACCCCTCCACTTT
TRBJ2-7 | . | . | TRBV9 | CASSPHGHSSYEQYF | TGTGCCAGCAGCCCTCACGGCCACAGCTCCTACGAGCAGTACTTC
TRBJ2-2 | TRBD2 | . | TRBV10-2 | CASSLTVGGRELFF | TGCGCCAGCAGTCTTACAGTGGGAGGGCGGGAGCTGTTTTTT
TRBJ2-6 | . | . | TRBV6-1 | CASTPSSGANVLTF | TGTGCCAGCACCCCTTCGTCTGGGGCCAACGTCCTGACTTTC
TRBJ1-6 | . | . | TRBV25-1 | CASSAGRGPRSPLHF | TGTGCCAGCAGTGCCGGGCGGGGTCCGAGATCACCCCTCCACTTT
TRBJ2-7 | TRBD2 | . | TRBV28 | CASSLAGEPYEQYF | TGTGCCAGCAGTTTAGCGGGGGAACCCTACGAGCAGTACTTC
TRBJ1-1 | . | few | TRBV11-2 | CASSFNTNTEAFF | TGTGCCAGCAGCTTTAACACCAACACTGAAGCTTTCTTT
TRBJ1-6 | . | few | TRBV7-9 | CASSLMRQHNSPLHF | TGTGCCAGCAGCTTAATGCGACAGCATAATTCACCCCTCCACTTT
TRBJ2-2 | . | . | TRBV28 | CASSLPDTGELFF | TGTGCCAGCAGTTTGCCGGACACCGGGGAGCTGTTTTTT
TRBJ2-1 | . | . | TRBV6-1 | CASADRSSYNEQFF | TGTGCCAGCGCAGACAGGAGCTCCTACAATGAGCAGTTCTTC
TRBJ1-5 | . | . | TRBV10-3 | CAISETSSSPGHIPDQPQHF | TGTGCCATCAGTGAGACCTCATCCTCGCCGGGACACATCCCCGATCAGCCCCAGCATTTT
TRBJ1-5 | . | few | TRBV2 | CASHRDSNQPQHF | TGTGCCAGTCACAGGGATAGCAATCAGCCCCAGCATTTT
TRBJ2-2 | . | . | TRBV5-4 | CASRRTDGDGELFF | TGTGCCAGCAGGAGGACGGACGGGGATGGGGAGCTGTTTTTT
TRBJ1-6 | . | . | TRBV7-8 | CASSLGEPLHF | TGTGCCAGCAGCTTAGGCGAACCCCTCCACTTT
TRBJ2-5 | . | few | TRBV5-1 | CASSLGQSLETQYF | TGCGCCAGCAGCTTGGGACAAAGCTTGGAGACCCAGTACTTC
TRBJ1-1 | TRBD1 | . | TRBV2 | CASSLGQVEAFF | TGTGCCAGCAGCCTCGGACAGGTTGAAGCTTTCTTT
TRBJ1-1 | . | . | TRBV7-9 | CASSLARGGADTEAFF | TGTGCCAGCAGCTTAGCCCGGGGGGGGGCGGACACTGAAGCTTTCTTT
TRBJ1-4 | . | few | TRBV19 | CASSISQELFF | TGTGCCAGTAGTATTTCACAAGAACTGTTTTTT
TRBJ2-7 | TRBD1 | . | TRBV10-2 | CASTGQGDKQYF | TGCGCCAGCACTGGACAGGGGGATAAGCAGTACTTC
TRBJ1-2 | TRBD1 | . | TRBV5-1 | CASTSGQGLVYGYTF | TGCGCCAGCACTTCGGGACAGGGGCTGGTCTATGGCTACACCTTC
TRBJ2-7 | . | once | TRBV7-2 | CASSIRVGEQYF | TGTGCCAGCAGCATCCGGGTAGGCGAGCAGTACTTC
TRBJ2-5 | . | few | TRBV7-8 | CASSLAWGAETQYF | TGTGCCAGCAGCTTAGCGTGGGGCGCGGAGACCCAGTACTTC
TRBJ2-1 | . | . | TRBV4-1 | CASSRQQGKSYNEQFF | TGCGCCAGCAGCCGCCAACAGGGTAAATCCTACAATGAGCAGTTCTTC
TRBJ2-1 | . | . | TRBV6-9 | CASRLGWDTSSYNEQFF | TGTGCCAGCAGATTGGGGTGGGACACGAGCTCCTACAATGAGCAGTTCTTC
TRBJ2-5 | . | . | TRBV5-1 | CASSLWGGHQETQYF | TGCGCCAGCAGCTTGTGGGGGGGGCACCAAGAGACCCAGTACTTC
TRBJ1-4 | . | . | TRBV7-9 | CASSFRGRNEKLFF | TGTGCCAGCAGCTTTAGGGGTCGGAATGAAAAACTGTTTTTT
TRBJ2-1 | TRBD1 | . | TRBV7-2 | CASSFGTEYNEQFF | TGTGCCAGCAGCTTCGGGACAGAGTACAATGAGCAGTTCTTC
TRBJ1-2 | . | few | TRBV7-9 | CASSANQGVYGYTF | TGTGCCAGCAGCGCGAATCAGGGCGTCTATGGCTACACCTTC
TRBJ2-7 | TRBD1 | . | TRBV5-1 | CASSIGDRVYEQYF | TGCGCCAGCAGCATCGGGGACAGGGTCTACGAGCAGTACTTC
TRBJ2-2 | . | once | TRBV5-5 | CASSAPSGSNTGELFF | TGTGCCAGCAGCGCCCCAAGTGGAAGTAACACCGGGGAGCTGTTTTTT
TRBJ1-1 | . | . | TRBV9 | CASSVSPGDKNTEAFF | TGTGCCAGCAGCGTATCCCCAGGGGACAAGAACACTGAAGCTTTCTTT
TRBJ2-1 | . | . | TRBV19 | CASSRRAGDSGVYNEQFF | TGTGCCAGTAGCCGAAGGGCAGGGGACAGCGGGGTGTACAATGAGCAGTTCTTC
TRBJ1-2 | . | . | TRBV15 | CATSRVWTDGYTF | TGTGCCACCAGCAGAGTATGGACAGATGGCTACACCTTC
TRBJ1-5 | . | . | TRBV6-1 | CASSARGLGQPQHF | TGTGCCAGCAGTGCCAGGGGCCTAGGACAGCCCCAGCATTTT
TRBJ1-6 | . | . | TRBV19 | CASTRGTDYSPLHF | TGTGCCAGTACCCGGGGGACGGACTATTCACCCCTCCACTTT
TRBJ1-1 | . | . | TRBV9 | CASSVAGETEAFF | TGTGCCAGCAGCGTAGCGGGGGAGACTGAAGCTTTCTTT
TRBJ2-3 | TRBD2 | . | TRBV4-1 | CASSPRPPLAGGLYTQYF | TGCGCCAGCAGCCCTAGACCCCCCCTAGCGGGGGGTCTGTATACGCAGTATTTT
TRBJ1-1 | TRBD1 | . | TRBV29-1 | CSVMRQGRYTEAFF | TGCAGCGTTATGAGACAGGGGCGGTACACTGAAGCTTTCTTT
TRBJ2-1 | TRBD1 | once | TRBV14 | CASSQEGWRTGGYNEQFF | TGTGCCAGCAGCCAAGAAGGATGGAGGACAGGGGGCTACAATGAGCAGTTCTTC
TRBJ2-3 | TRBD2 | few | TRBV7-2 | CASSGTSGGFRDTQYF | TGTGCCAGCAGCGGGACTAGCGGGGGCTTCAGAGATACGCAGTATTTT
TRBJ1-2 | TRBD1 | few | TRBV9 | CASSVGGQGIFYGYTF | TGTGCCAGCAGCGTAGGGGGACAGGGGATTTTCTATGGCTACACCTTC
TRBJ2-7 | TRBD1 | . | TRBV14 | CASSRQPGQGYEQYF | TGTGCCAGCAGCCGCCAGCCGGGACAGGGTTACGAGCAGTACTTC
TRBJ2-2 | . | . | TRBV19 | CASSTLRRGIKGGELFF | TGTGCCAGTAGTACCCTCCGCAGGGGAATAAAAGGAGGGGAGCTGTTTTTT
TRBJ2-2 | TRBD1 | few | TRBV2 | CASSERTGNTGELFF | TGTGCCAGCAGCGAGAGGACAGGGAACACCGGGGAGCTGTTTTTT
TRBJ1-3 | TRBD1 | . | TRBV9 | CASSVGSGGDRLPSGNTIYF | TGTGCCAGCAGCGTAGGATCAGGTGGGGACAGACTACCCTCTGGAAACACCATATATTTT
TRBJ2-3 | TRBD2 | . | TRBV9 | CASSVYLNMGTSLTDTQYF | TGTGCCAGCAGCGTATACCTCAATATGGGGACTAGTCTCACAGATACGCAGTATTTT
TRBJ1-6 | . | few | TRBV30 | CAWRDNNSPLHF | TGTGCCTGGAGAGATAATAATTCACCCCTCCACTTT
TRBJ2-2 | . | few | TRBV4-1 | CASSQDRVHTGELFF | TGCGCCAGCAGCCAAGATAGGGTGCACACCGGGGAGCTGTTTTTT
TRBJ1-2 | . | . | TRBV6-5 | CASSEGANYGYTF | TGTGCCAGCAGTGAGGGGGCTAACTATGGCTACACCTTC
TRBJ2-5 | TRBD2 | . | TRBV7-2 | CASSLGGGVGGQETQYF | TGTGCCAGCAGCTTAGGGGGAGGGGTAGGAGGTCAAGAGACCCAGTACTTC
TRBJ2-2 | . | . | TRBV7-2 | CASSLRTSSNTGELFF | TGTGCCAGCAGCTTAAGGACAAGTTCGAACACCGGGGAGCTGTTTTTT
TRBJ1-2 | . | . | TRBV19 | CASSMTHGYTF | TGTGCCAGTAGTATGACCCATGGCTACACCTTC
TRBJ1-2 | . | . | TRBV20-1 | CRVGLNTF | TGCAGAGTAGGCTTGAACACCTTC
TRBJ2-7 | . | few | TRBV4-1 | CASSLETSYEQYF | TGCGCCAGCAGCCTTGAGACTTCCTACGAGCAGTACTTC
TRBJ1-2 | TRBD1 | few | TRBV5-8 | CASSIPGGGDYGYTF | TGTGCCAGCTCTATTCCAGGGGGCGGGGACTATGGCTACACCTTC
TRBJ2-2 | . | . | TRBV9 | CASSVGGGIGELFF | TGTGCCAGCAGCGTAGGAGGGGGTATCGGGGAGCTGTTTTTT
TRBJ1-3 | . | . | TRBV5-1 | CASSIAGQSSGNTIYF | TGCGCCAGCAGCATTGCCGGACAGTCCTCTGGAAACACCATATATTTT
TRBJ2-7 | . | . | TRBV4-3 | CASSQDRGGTAIF | TGCGCCAGCAGCCAAGATCGCGGCGGGACAGCAATCTTC